Each of the 26 T cell receptor beta chains below was sequenced from the same sample in a study of patients and donors after allogeneic stem cell transplantation. TCRdb analysed the RT-PCR reads with MiXCR anew, one entry per CDR3 protein. The sample holds under 200,000 distinct CDR3 sequences, around 28% seen once. The specimen sequenced was blood, either unsorted or a sorted T cell fraction (not recorded which). These TCRs come from a human donor who was either an allogeneic HSCT recipient or a stem cell or donor lymphocyte infusion donor (not recorded which). It is not recorded whose cells these are; they may come from a transplant donor.

The CDR3 is CASSFSVHEQYF. The CDR3 DNA follows: TGTGCCAGCAGCTTCAGCGTGCACGAGCAGTACTTC. The chain employs TRBV5-6 and TRBJ2-7; D is ambiguous. CDR3 length equals 12 residues. V lost 2 bases and J 5 bases, leaving 8 bases between the germline ends. Germline V gives CDR1 SGHDT, CDR2 YYEEEE.

The chain recombines TRBV25-1 with TRBJ2-1; 7 bases fit TRBD2. With V trimmed by 0 bases and J by 4 bases, 6 bases remained unmatched. The length of the CDR3 is 16 residues. The V gene's germline CDR1 is MGHDK and CDR2 SYGVNS. CDR3 nucleotides: TGTGCCAGCAGTGAATATTTTAGCGGGCCTTACAATGAGCAGTTCTTC. Translated, it gives CASSEYFSGPYNEQFF.

The chain has TRBV11-1 and TRBJ1-3; 7 bases agree with TRBD1. This CDR3 has 15 amino acids. CDR1 is SGHAT, CDR2 FQDESV, per germline (reference sequence). The J segment lost 2 bases and the V segment lost 5 bases, leaving 6 bases of the junction unmatched. As DNA, the CDR3 is TGTGCCAGCAGCGCGGGACAGCTCCCTGGAAACACCATATATTTT. It encodes CASSAGQLPGNTIYF.

The table lists this clonotype with a few counts. The rearrangement uses TRBV29-1 and TRBJ1-2, with D possibly TRBD1 on 5 matching bases. This CDR3 has 14 residues. Between the trimmed V and J ends, which lost 6 bases and 6 bases, there was a span of 20 bases. CDR1 SQVTM and CDR2 ANQGSEA come from the germline V gene. CDR3 sequence: CSVPLIKGRNGYTF. The CDR3 nucleotides are TGCAGCGTCCCCTTAATAAAGGGGAGGAATGGCTACACCTTC.

As for this clonotype: Germline is not matched at one junction end, which may reflect a read error. The genes are TRBV25-1 and TRBJ2-1; 7 bases are a match to TRBD1. The CDR3 is made up of 16 amino acids. The germline V gene has CDR1 MGHDK and CDR2 SYGVNS. CDR3 nucleotide sequence: TGTGCCAGCAGTGATTCTATGACAGGGTTTTACAATGAACAGTTCTTC. The encoded protein is CASSDSMTGFYNEQFF.

CDR3 sequence: CASSYRTQGGETQYF. The CDR3 nucleotides read TGTGCCAGCAGTTACCGCACGCAGGGCGGAGAGACCCAGTACTTC. This rearrangement joins TRBV6-5 to TRBJ2-5, with D perhaps matching TRBD1 (5 bases). From germline, CDR1 is MNHEY and CDR2 SVGAGI. Trimming stripped 2 bases from V and 4 bases from J, with 14 bases between. The CDR3 totals 15 residues.

This clonotype was detected a few times. The chain combines TRBV12-3 or TRBV12-4 with TRBJ1-2; no clear D. V shed 5 bases and J shed 7 bases, with 14 bases lying between them. The CDR3 has 13 amino acids. This CDR3 reads CASSPDPQRGYTF. The CDR3 DNA sequence: TGTGCCAGCAGTCCCGACCCACAGCGTGGCTACACCTTC.

The rearrangement links TRBV5-1 to TRBJ1-4, with TRBD1 identical over 9 bases. In germline, CDR1 is SGHRS, CDR2 YFSETQ. V was pared by 2 bases and J by 4 bases, with 9 bases of the junction left unmatched. There are 17 residues in the CDR3. CDR3 sequence (DNA): TGCGCCAGCAGCTTCTTACTAGCGGGACAGGGTAATGAAAAACTGTTTTTT. Translation gives CASSFLLAGQGNEKLFF. Full variable domain (outside the CDR3, taken from reference TRBV5-1 and TRBJ1-4): KAGVTQTPRYLIKTRGQQVTLSCSPISGHRSVSWYQQTPGQGLQFLFEYFSETQRNKGNFPGRFSGRQFSNSRSEMNVSTLELGDSALYLCASSFLLAGQGNEKLFFGSGTQLSVL.

Comments on this clonotype: It may be a read error: a sequence one base away is much more abundant. This rearrangement joins TRBV20-1 to TRBJ1-4; possibly TRBD1 for D (5 bases). From germline, CDR1 is DFQATT and CDR2 SNEGSKA (reference sequence). This CDR3 is 15 amino acids long. The CDR3 protein is CSAILAGTTNEKLLF. The CDR3 DNA reads TGCAGTGCTATACTTGCAGGGACCACTAATGAAAAACTGCTTTTT.

The rearrangement joins TRBV6-5 to TRBJ2-3; 9 bases map to TRBD1. CDR3 size: 15 residues. V lost 3 bases to trimming and J lost 3 bases; unmatched junction nucleotides: 4. From germline, CDR1 is MNHEY and CDR2 SVGAGI. The CDR3 protein is CASSYGTGQTDTQYF. CDR3 nucleotide sequence: TGTGCCAGCAGTTATGGGACAGGGCAAACAGATACGCAGTATTTT.

This clonotype turned up a few times. V and J are TRBV30 and TRBJ2-1; 9 nucleotides line up with TRBD2. The germline V gene has CDR1 GTSNPN and CDR2 SVGIG (reference sequence). CDR3 length: 13 residues. V dropped 4 bases and J dropped 8; count of bases not matched to a gene: 6. This CDR3 reads CAWMVSGRYEQFF. For the CDR3, the DNA is TGTGCCTGGATGGTAAGCGGGAGGTATGAGCAGTTCTTC.

Concerning this clonotype itself: Germline and junction disagree at one end, which may indicate a read error. This chain uses TRBV5-5 with TRBJ1-2; D is uncertain. Germline CDR1 SGHKS, CDR2 YYEKEE (reference sequence). This CDR3 contains 14 residues. CDR3 protein: CASSLRDGGYAYTF. CDR3 DNA sequence: TGTGCCAGCAGCTTAAGGGATGGAGGTTATGCCTACACCTTC.

This clonotype was seen many times. The chain employs TRBV27 and TRBJ1-1; D is possibly TRBD1 (5 bases). CDR1 MNHEY and CDR2 SMNVEV come from the germline V gene (reference sequence). The CDR3 loop spans 14 amino acids. V was pared by 2 bases and J by 5 bases, with 12 bases between. CDR3: CASSLTRVQTEAFF. CDR3 DNA sequence: TGTGCCAGCAGTTTAACCAGGGTACAGACTGAAGCTTTCTTT.

This clonotype was seen only a few times. This chain connects TRBV12-3 or TRBV12-4 to TRBJ2-7, with TRBD2 identical over 9 bases. There are 16 residues in the CDR3. Germline trimming cut 4 bases from V and 0 bases from J; bases unmatched to any gene: 7. The CDR3 sequence is CASSYRVAGDSYEQYF. DNA for the CDR3: TGTGCCAGCAGTTACCGGGTAGCGGGAGACTCCTACGAGCAGTACTTC.

Of note for this clonotype: Germline is not matched at one junction end, which may reflect a read error. The chain recombines TRBV5-4 with TRBJ2-7; D perhaps matches TRBD1 (6 bases). The length of the CDR3 is 15 residues. CDR1 is SGHNT and CDR2 is YYREEE in the germline V gene (reference sequence). The chain's CDR3 is CACSLMDRTFTEQYF. CDR3 DNA sequence: TGTGCCTGCAGCTTGATGGACAGAACTTTTACCGAGCAGTACTTC.

This clonotype was counted between two and nine times. The gene calls are TRBV6-5 and TRBJ1-1; D unclear. V gave up 0 bases and J gave up 2 bases, with 10 bases separating them. CDR1 MNHEY and CDR2 SVGAGI come from the germline V gene. The CDR3 runs 15 residues. The CDR3: CASSYSPALNTEAFF. The CDR3 DNA follows: TGTGCCAGCAGTTACTCTCCGGCGCTCAACACTGAAGCTTTCTTT.

The chain links TRBV20-1 to TRBJ2-7; 13 nucleotides match TRBD2. This CDR3 comprises 14 residues. Germline CDR1 and CDR2: DFQATT and SNEGSKA (reference sequence). V was pared by 5 bases and J by 5 bases, with 6 bases of the junction left unmatched. CDR3 amino acids: CSAPPGLAGNEQYF. The CDR3, as DNA: TGCAGTGCTCCTCCGGGACTAGCGGGAAACGAGCAGTACTTC.

The genes are TRBV28 and TRBJ1-2; D unresolved. Germline CDR1 is MDHEN and CDR2 is SYDVKM. The CDR3 totals 12 residues. Trimming took 3 bases from V and 3 from J, leaving 5 bases between them. In nucleotides, the CDR3 is TGTGCCAGCAGTTTGAGGCACTATGGCTACACCTTC. It is translated as CASSLRHYGYTF.

The sample holds a few counts of this clonotype. The chain combines TRBV5-1 with TRBJ1-5; D gene unclear. With 4 bases removed from V and 5 bases from J, the gap between germline ends came to 10 bases. This CDR3 contains 13 residues. CDR1 is SGHRS and CDR2 is YFSETQ in the germline V gene. In DNA form, the CDR3 reads TGCGCCAGCAGCCCCTTCTCAGATCAGCCCCAGCATTTT. The encoded protein is CASSPFSDQPQHF.

V is TRBV6-5 and J is TRBJ1-4; a possible D gene is TRBD1 (5 bases). The germline CDR1 and CDR2 sequences are MNHEY and SVGAGI. The CDR3 runs 17 residues. Trimming stripped 5 bases from V and 8 bases from J, with 24 bases between. CDR3 nucleotide sequence: TGTGCCAGCAGTCGCCTCGGATTGAAGGGGCGCTTGGAAAAACTGTTTTTT. It is translated as CASSRLGLKGRLEKLFF.

The V and J genes are TRBV28 and TRBJ1-2, with a tentative D call TRBD1 (6 bases). Looked up from germline, CDR1 is MDHEN and CDR2 is SYDVKM. The V end lost 6 bases, the J end lost 4 bases, and 21 bases lay between the germline ends. CDR3 length equals 16 residues. This CDR3 reads CASSSIAQGWGYGYTF. Written as DNA, the CDR3 is TGTGCCAGCAGCTCCATCGCACAGGGATGGGGCTATGGCTACACCTTC.

The chain carries TRBV4-3 and TRBJ1-2, with D uncertain. This CDR3 has 15 residues. Trimming shortened V by 0 bases and J by 6 bases, and 14 bases separated the two germline ends. Germline values: CDR1 LGHNA, CDR2 YSLEER. CDR3 DNA sequence: TGCGCCAGCAGCCAAGATCAGGTTAACTGGGATGGCTACACCTTC. This gives the protein CASSQDQVNWDGYTF.

CDR3 sequence: CASGLDRDEKLFF. The CDR3 DNA is TGTGCCAGCGGTCTCGACAGGGATGAAAAACTGTTTTTT. The V call is TRBV7-8, the J call TRBJ1-4; 7 bases are shared with TRBD1. The CDR3 consists of 13 residues. V gave up 8 bases and J gave up 6 bases; unmatched junction bases: 6. CDR1 is SGHVS, CDR2 FQNEAQ, per germline.

This clonotype was observed a handful of times. The chain combines TRBV18 with TRBJ1-2; 7 bases align to TRBD1. Germline lookup yields CDR1 KGHSH and CDR2 LQKENI. The CDR3 contains 13 residues. The ends lost 4 bases at V and 8 bases at J; junction bases unmatched: 7. CDR3 sequence (DNA): TGTGCCAGCTCACTTGCCGACAGGGTCGGCTACACCTTC. Translated, it gives CASSLADRVGYTF.

The V call is TRBV24-1, the J call TRBJ2-1; TRBD1 is a possible D gene (6 bases). The CDR3 totals 18 residues. Germline V gene sequence: CDR1 KGHDR, CDR2 SFDVKD. Between the trimmed V and J ends, which lost 0 bases and 4 bases, there was a span of 18 bases. The CDR3: CATSDLCRDKRIYNEQFF. In nucleotides, the CDR3 is TGTGCCACCAGTGATTTGTGCCGGGACAAAAGGATTTACAATGAGCAGTTCTTC.

The rearrangement links TRBV6-2 or TRBV6-3 to TRBJ2-7; unclear D gene. The germline CDR1 and CDR2 sequences are MNHEY and SVGEGT. Trimming cost V 2 bases and J 1 base, with 12 bases left between them. The CDR3 spans 15 residues. DNA for the CDR3: TGTGCCAGCAGTTACACAGTACACTCATCCTACGAGCAGTACTTC. Its translation is CASSYTVHSSYEQYF.